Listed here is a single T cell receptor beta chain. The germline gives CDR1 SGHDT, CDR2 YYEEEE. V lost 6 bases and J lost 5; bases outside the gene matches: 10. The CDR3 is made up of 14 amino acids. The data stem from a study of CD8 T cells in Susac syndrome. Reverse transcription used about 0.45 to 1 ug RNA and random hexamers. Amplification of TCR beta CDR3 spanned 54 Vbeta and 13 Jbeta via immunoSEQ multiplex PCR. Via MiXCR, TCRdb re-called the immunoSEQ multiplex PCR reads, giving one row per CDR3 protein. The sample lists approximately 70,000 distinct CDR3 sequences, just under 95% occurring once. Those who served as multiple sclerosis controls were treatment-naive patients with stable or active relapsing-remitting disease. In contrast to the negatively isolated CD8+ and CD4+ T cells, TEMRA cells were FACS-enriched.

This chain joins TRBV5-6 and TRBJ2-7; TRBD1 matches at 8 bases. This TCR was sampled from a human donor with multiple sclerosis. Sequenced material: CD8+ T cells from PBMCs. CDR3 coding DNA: TGTGCCAGCATCTCGGGGACAGGTACGCACGAGCAGTACTTC. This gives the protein CASISGTGTHEQYF. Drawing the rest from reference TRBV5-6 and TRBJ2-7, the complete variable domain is DAGVTQSPTHLIKTRGQQVTLRCSPKSGHDTVSWYQQALGQGPQFIFQYYEEEERQRGNFPDRFSGHQFPNYSSELNVNALLLGDSALYLCASISGTGTHEQYFGPGTRLTVT.